A selection of T cell receptor beta chains follows, all from one sample in a study of blood T cells in healthy people across ages. TCRdb redid the calling of the 5' RACE reads with MiXCR, one entry per CDR3 protein. This sample has about 1.5 million distinct CDR3 sequences; about 40% occur once, and the top ten carry around 8%. The sample comprised blood. The receptors here all came from a woman between 18 and 29 years old in good health. CDR3s leave out the opening cysteine and the closing phenylalanine or tryptophan. Fields, in order: V gene, D gene, CDR3 protein. The D gene is left open where the match is weak.

V: TRBV7-9
D: -
CDR3: ASSRPTASNEKLF

V: TRBV30
D: -
CDR3: AWSVQDLGSTQY

V: TRBV12-5
D: -
CDR3: ASGLVLGHGPRADNEQF

V: TRBV9
D: -
CDR3: ASSGEDGYEQY

V: TRBV6-5
D: -
CDR3: ASSYGPPNTEAF

V: TRBV7-9
D: -
CDR3: ATGKGIFYEQY

V: TRBV2
D: -
CDR3: ASSEMWSTSNPHNTQY

V: TRBV2
D: -
CDR3: ASRDAGPYGYT

V: TRBV20-1
D: TRBD1
CDR3: SARDPGQGEETQY

V: TRBV29-1
D: TRBD2
CDR3: SVEMGGLGQY

V: TRBV12-3/TRBV12-4
D: -
CDR3: ASSLTPQYNEQF

V: TRBV2
D: TRBD1
CDR3: ASPRDRGETQY

V: TRBV11-2
D: TRBD1
CDR3: ASSLSGTAAGYT

V: TRBV12-3/TRBV12-4
D: -
CDR3: ASSLGGLSYEQY

V: TRBV6-5
D: -
CDR3: ASSGGGNQPQH

V: TRBV3-1
D: -
CDR3: ASSPRDTDSPLH

V: TRBV4-1
D: TRBD2
CDR3: ASSLEASGRYNEQF

V: TRBV20-1
D: -
CDR3: SAGFSWDEQY

V: TRBV29-1
D: -
CDR3: SVVEGANYGYT

V: TRBV29-1
D: -
CDR3: SVERANEQF

V: TRBV5-1
D: -
CDR3: ASSWGLSGDSSEAF

V: TRBV6-5
D: TRBD2
CDR3: ASSWAGLAGEETQY

V: TRBV24-1
D: -
CDR3: ATSDADSYGYT

V: TRBV20-1
D: -
CDR3: SAEGDYGYT

V: TRBV10-3
D: -
CDR3: AISEPALDYNEQF

V: TRBV7-9
D: -
CDR3: SSSPSDEKLF

V: TRBV28
D: TRBD2
CDR3: ASSLISSGGETQY

V: TRBV20-1
D: -
CDR3: SAPRGGSAGQPQH

V: TRBV9
D: TRBD1
CDR3: ASSQGQSSYDEQF

V: TRBV4-1
D: -
CDR3: ASSPGATTYEQY

V: TRBV5-1
D: -
CDR3: ASSLMRGPSSYEQY

V: TRBV27
D: -
CDR3: ASSVNREYGYT

V: TRBV6-2/TRBV6-3
D: TRBD1
CDR3: ASRPGTGGWQF

V: TRBV20-1
D: -
CDR3: SARSGGGEYEQF

V: TRBV20-1
D: -
CDR3: SAGRIAGWNTEAF

V: TRBV6-1
D: -
CDR3: ASTQGLDQPQH

V: TRBV4-1
D: -
CDR3: ASSLTTGTLSYNEQY

V: TRBV6-5
D: -
CDR3: ASRGGATDTQY

V: TRBV5-6
D: -
CDR3: ASSLISQGETQY

V: TRBV6-5
D: -
CDR3: ASSRHANQPQH

V: TRBV7-9
D: -
CDR3: ASSLVSRGNEQY

V: TRBV2
D: TRBD1
CDR3: ASSGLSDRGLLGAEAF

V: TRBV18
D: -
CDR3: ARSPPGLGFGTQY

V: TRBV5-1
D: TRBD2
CDR3: ASSLGPRGTSGSNEQF

V: TRBV6-1
D: TRBD1
CDR3: ASSEGSGTGFYEQY

V: TRBV13
D: TRBD2
CDR3: ASSLTLAGGPDTQY

V: TRBV6-1
D: -
CDR3: ASSAIGVPETQY

V: TRBV12-3/TRBV12-4
D: TRBD2
CDR3: ASSFSGRDFYNEQF

V: TRBV20-1
D: -
CDR3: SAPTGMNTEAF

V: TRBV9
D: -
CDR3: ASSVGSITYQETQY

V: TRBV20-1
D: -
CDR3: SVLQDTQY

V: TRBV9
D: -
CDR3: ASSVSASSYNEQF

V: TRBV20-1
D: TRBD2
CDR3: SASPTLGRASGPSTQY

V: TRBV7-2
D: -
CDR3: ASRLVATAGYNEQY